This T cell receptor beta chain was recorded in a study of blood T cell repertoires in COVID-19 (dated by TCRdb to the early 2020s). In terms of the full investigation: Samples from collaborators originated in the United States, Italy and Spain and spanned both the acute and convalescent phases of COVID-19. The repertoires were released in a freely available public database intended as a resource for research on the immune response to SARS-CoV-2. The prospective study material was composed of cDNA or gDNA derived from T cells, B-cell-depleted T cells, or PBMCs. Nearly every sample came with metadata listing a de-identified subject ID, COVID-19 status, age in years and sex. Where HLA class I and class II types were available, the types were taken from metadata supplied by the sample provider, not from assay-based typing. Subjects who had been exposed to COVID-19, were actively infected with it, or had recovered from it provided the deeply sampled blood TCRbeta repertoires that made up the dataset. The samples were drawn from the first 160 participants of the ongoing ImmuneRACE study and from more than 1,000 subjects provided by 6 global collaborators.

General conclusions and limits of the study: How much clinical and demographic metadata was included differed by source and by participant, and the metadata was provided uncurated.

Points on this clone: What antigen it recognizes has not been identified. There are no base qualities to consult, and no much larger clone falls within one base.

TCRbeta CDR3 regions were amplified from genomic DNA by means of the immunoSEQ Assay, a bias-controlled multiplex PCR. From the authors' description of their analysis: The number of nucleated cells in each sample was estimated by amplification of reference gene primers within the assay. To quantify the absolute abundance of each unique TCRbeta CDR3 rearrangement, sequence reads were collapsed and filtered. For each sample, productive Simpson clonality was calculated as the square root of Simpson's diversity index across productive rearrangements. In its TCRdb copy, this immuneACCESS table keeps in-frame sequences only and misses some clones. Where compared with another copy, unresolved V genes explain less than half of these, and the others have no known cause. V and J calls and clone size come straight from that table; D and trimming were deduced from the DNA. Across this sample there are 190,000 or so clones, with about 83% seen only once. The ten most abundant clones make up 0.8% to 1% of the sample.

Another Seattle source contributed samples from volunteer blood donors who had recovered from COVID-19. Whole blood was collected in K2EDTA tubes by collaborating institutions according to the institutions' own protocols. For TCRbeta analysis, collaborators shipped samples in one of three forms: frozen whole blood, isolated PBMCs, or DNA extracted from either of those sample types. Looking up the germline V gene yields CDR1 ENHRY and CDR2 SYGVKD. The CDR3 contains 14 residues, cysteine and phenylalanine counted. Of the read, only the CDR3 DNA is kept; its 42 bases are in frame from base 1. From V the trimming removes 10 bases and from J it removes 4 bases, while the gene matches leave 11 bases of the junction unaccounted for.

The receptor comes from a woman younger than 30 who had recovered from COVID-19. Source material: peripheral blood. The sequence links TRBV10-3 to TRBJ2-3; TRBD2 fits 7 bases in the junction. At the DNA level, the sequence is TGTGCCACAACGCGGGGAGGGGTCCCAGATACGCAGTATTTT. It encodes CATTRGGVPDTQYF.